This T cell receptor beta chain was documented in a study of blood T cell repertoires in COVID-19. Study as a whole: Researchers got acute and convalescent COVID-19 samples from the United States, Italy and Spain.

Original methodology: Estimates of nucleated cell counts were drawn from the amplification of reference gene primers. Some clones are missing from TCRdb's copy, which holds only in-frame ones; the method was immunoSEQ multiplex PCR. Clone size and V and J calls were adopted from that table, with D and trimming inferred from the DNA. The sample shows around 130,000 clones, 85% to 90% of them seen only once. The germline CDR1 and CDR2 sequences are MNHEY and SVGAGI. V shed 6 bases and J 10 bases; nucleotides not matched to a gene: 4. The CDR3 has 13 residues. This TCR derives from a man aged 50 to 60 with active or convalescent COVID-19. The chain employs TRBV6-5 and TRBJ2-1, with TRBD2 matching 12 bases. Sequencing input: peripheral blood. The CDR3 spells CASRLAGGVEQFF. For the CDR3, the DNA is TGTGCCAGCAGACTAGCGGGAGGTGTGGAGCAGTTCTTC.